The TCR beta chain described here comes from a study of blood T cell repertoires in COVID-19. Turning to the study itself: There were acute and convalescent COVID-19 samples, and they came from the United States, Italy and Spain.

Assay used: immunoSEQ multiplex PCR; TCRdb lists only in-frame clones, some missing. Seen here are 99,000 or so clones, about four fifths observed once, and the top ten hold 15%. Trimming cost V 0 bases and J 13 bases, with 17 bases left between them. Per germline, CDR1 SGDLS and CDR2 YYNGEE. The length of the CDR3 is 14 residues. Sequencing was carried out using peripheral blood. The chain has TRBV9 and TRBJ2-1, with D maybe TRBD2 (7 bases). The source is an elderly woman with acute or convalescent COVID-19. The DNA of the CDR3 is TGTGCCAGCAGCGTAGAACTAGCGAGGGGGGACCAGTTCTTC. This gives the protein CASSVELARGDQFF.